Sequencing of this T cell receptor beta chain was carried out in a study of T-cell reconstitution after alpha-beta-depleted transplantation in children. The CDR3 runs 13 residues. V dropped 7 bases and J dropped 9 bases, with 16 bases sitting between them. CDR1 and CDR2 from the germline V gene are LNHDA and SQIVND (reference sequence). Library preparation (for TCRbeta) was performed with unique molecular identifiers. TCRdb processed the PCR reads anew with MiXCR; each CDR3 protein has one entry. The sample lists some 830,000 distinct CDR3 sequences; 16% were seen once. Notes on this clonotype: Its specificity is not known.

Study-level findings and limits: At one year after transplant, newly produced T cells mostly accounted for T-cell counts and diversity. High day-60 TCRbeta diversity in some patients came from surviving recipient T cells and thymic progenitors. Alpha-beta T cells about two months after transplant reportedly derived from several hundred expanded graft clones.

This TCR was sampled from a male patient younger than 18 who had a stem cell transplant for acute lymphoblastic leukemia, so the T cells may come from the graft donor. The material sequenced was PBMCs, mostly from graft donor cells, taken 360 days after TCRalphabeta/CD19-depleted stem cell transplant. The chain uses TRBV19 and TRBJ1-5; D gene uncertain. CDR3 sequence (DNA): TGTGCCAGTAATCATCCGGTAGGATCGCCCCAGCATTTT. Protein: CASNHPVGSPQHF.